A single sample gave rise to the 10 T cell receptor beta chains below, sequenced in a study of T cells expressing NK-cell markers. Each CDR3 protein gets one entry in TCRdb, which reprocessed the 5' RACE reads and gives no DNA. The sample includes about 550,000 distinct CDR3 sequences. Sequenced: blood T cells: a sorted CD56 or NKG2C T cell subset, CD4+ or CD8+ T cells, or bulk PBMC T cells (not recorded which). These receptor sequences come from a man between 18 and 29 years old in good health.

The gene calls are TRBV4-2 and TRBJ2-4; TCRdb reports TRBD1, a call that lacks DNA to check it against. The CDR3 consists of 17 residues. Germline CDR1 and CDR2: LGHNA and YNFKEQ. This CDR3 is CASSQDWGNRAKNIQYF.

V and J are TRBV11-1 and TRBJ2-7; TCRdb's assignment of TRBD1 cannot be checked, as there is no DNA. The V gene's germline CDR1 is SGHAT and CDR2 FQDESV (reference sequence). This CDR3 comprises 15 residues. CDR3 sequence: CASSQSPGFEDEQYF.

CDR3 sequence: CASSPRGRGYTF. The V and J genes are TRBV12-3 or TRBV12-4 and TRBJ1-2; TCRdb's assignment of TRBD1 cannot be checked, as there is no DNA. CDR3 length: 12 residues.

The rearrangement joins TRBV25-1 to TRBJ2-1; checking the TCRdb D call of TRBD1 is not possible without DNA. Germline V gene data show CDR1 as MGHDK and CDR2 as SYGVNS. This CDR3 has 15 amino acids. CDR3 loop: CASSGRSSVGDEQFF.

This chain links TRBV27 with TRBJ2-3; as DNA is missing, the TRBD2 call by TCRdb cannot be tested. The germline V gene has CDR1 MNHEY and CDR2 SMNVEV (reference sequence). The CDR3 totals 16 residues. The CDR3: CASSPASAGGGDTQYF.

V usage is TRBV28 and J usage is TRBJ2-5; TCRdb picks TRBD2, but there is no DNA to check that call. CDR3 length equals 14 residues. The germline CDR1 and CDR2 sequences are MDHEN and SYDVKM. CDR3 region: CASEWGGNQETQYF.

V usage is TRBV3-1 and J usage is TRBJ2-3; TCRdb's D call, TRBD1, is unchecked because there is no DNA. CDR1 LGHDT and CDR2 YNNKEL come from the germline V gene (reference sequence). CDR3 length: 15 amino acids. CDR3 amino acids: CASSPRGTDTDTQYF.

The chain is built from TRBV12-3 or TRBV12-4 and TRBJ2-5; the D call of TRBD2 rests on TCRdb alone, since no DNA is present to check it. The CDR3 covers 15 residues. CDR3 amino acids: CASRRAGGSQETQYF.

The V call is TRBV6-4, the J call TRBJ1-6. The CDR3 has 13 amino acids. CDR1 MRHNA and CDR2 SNTAGT come from the germline V gene. CDR3: CASSQLVNSPLHF.

The chain uses TRBV20-1 and TRBJ1-2. CDR1 DFQATT and CDR2 SNEGSKA come from the germline V gene (reference sequence). The length of the CDR3 is 12 residues. The CDR3 sequence is CSGQWVGYGYTF.